These 17 T cell receptor beta chains were sequenced from one sample in a study of cytomegalovirus exposure and HLA in healthy donors (dated by TCRdb to about 2017). The library was prepared using the immunoSEQ multiplex PCR assay. The source is immuneACCESS, and TCRdb retained only in-frame sequences with V and J called. Part of the clones is not carried over; for the studies checked, unresolved V genes explain less than half of this, and the remainder is unexplained. The sample table shows approximately 60,000 clones, and 90% to 95% are seen once. The biggest ten clones account for around 5.5% of the sample. The sequencing sample was made of PBMCs. The receptor set was obtained from a woman younger than 35 in good health and CMV-seronegative.

This chain connects TRBV7-9 to TRBJ2-5; D is undetermined. Trimming pared 5 bases from V and 0 bases from J, leaving 10 bases between. This CDR3 has 14 amino acids. CDR1 and CDR2 (germline): SEHNR, FQNEAQ (reference sequence). The chain's CDR3 is CASSAQMYQETQYF. DNA for the CDR3: TGTGCCAGCAGCGCACAGATGTACCAAGAGACCCAGTACTTC. The full variable domain, rest sourced from reference TRBV7-9 and TRBJ2-5, is DTGVSQNPRHKITKRGQNVTFRCDPISEHNRLYWYRQTLGQGPEFLTYFQNEAQLEKSRLLSDRFSAERPKGSFSTLEIQRTEQGDSAMYLCASSAQMYQETQYFGPGTRLLVL.

CDR3 DNA sequence: TGCAGCGTTGAAGCCCCCGGGACAGGGCGCTACGAGCAGTACTTC. Amino acid sequence: CSVEAPGTGRYEQYF. The V and J genes are TRBV29-1 and TRBJ2-7; 9 nucleotides align to TRBD1. This CDR3 spans 15 amino acids. Germline V gives CDR1 SQVTM, CDR2 ANQGSEA. J lost 3 bases, V lost 1 base, and 7 bases had no gene match.

This clone was observed a single time. V is TRBV5-1 and J is TRBJ2-1, with D possibly being TRBD2 (6 bases). This CDR3 contains 19 residues. The ends were cut back, 2 bases at V and 3 bases at J, with 24 bases in the middle. Germline CDR1 and CDR2: SGHRS and YFSETQ. The DNA for the CDR3 is TGCGCCAGCAGCTTCCCACAGTCGGGAGAACTTTCTTTCTACAATGAGCAGTTCTTC. It translates to CASSFPQSGELSFYNEQFF.

The chain links TRBV7-8 to TRBJ2-2, with D perhaps matching TRBD1 (5 bases). Germline V gives CDR1 SGHVS, CDR2 FQNEAQ. The CDR3 is 16 amino acids. V gave up 4 bases and J gave up 5 bases, with 17 bases separating them. As DNA, the CDR3 is TGTGCCAGCAGCTCCCAAGCAGACAGACTGACCGGGGAGCTGTTTTTT. Translation: CASSSQADRLTGELFF. Filled out from reference TRBV7-8 and TRBJ2-2, the complete variable domain reads GAGVSQSPRYKVAKRGQDVALRCDPISGHVSLFWYQQALGQGPEFLTYFQNEAQLDKSGLPSDRFFAERPEGSVSTLKIQRTQQEDSAVYLCASSSQADRLTGELFFGEGSRLTVL.

CDR3 nucleotide sequence: TGTGCCAGCAGCTTGAGCAGGCGATGGAACACTGAAGCTTTCTTT. It is translated as CASSLSRRWNTEAFF. The chain recombines TRBV5-6 with TRBJ1-1; D uncertain. V lost 1 base and J 1 base, leaving 11 bases between the germline ends. Germline V gives CDR1 SGHDT, CDR2 YYEEEE. The CDR3 length is 15 residues.

CDR3 nucleotides: TGTGCCGCGGATAGCGGGGGGGCCCCAGATACGCAGTATTTT. Translation gives CAADSGGAPDTQYF. This chain connects TRBV19 to TRBJ2-3; 11 bases line up with TRBD2. With 11 bases clipped from V and 4 bases from J, the junction kept 8 bases outside the gene matches. CDR3 size: 14 residues. Looked up from germline, CDR1 is LNHDA and CDR2 is SQIVND (reference sequence).

The V and J genes are TRBV5-6 and TRBJ2-7; possibly TRBD1 for D (6 bases). This CDR3 is 15 amino acids long. Trimming removed 4 bases from V and 0 bases from J, with 14 bases in between. The germline gives CDR1 SGHDT, CDR2 YYEEEE. The CDR3, as DNA: TGTGCCAGCAGCCCCGGCAGGGGCAGCTCCTACGAGCAGTACGTC. This codes for CASSPGRGSSYEQYV.

The chain carries TRBV6-1 and TRBJ2-5, with D maybe TRBD1 (6 bases). Per the germline V gene, CDR1 is MNHNS and CDR2 is SASEGT. There are 13 residues in the CDR3. Trimming cost V 6 bases and J 4 bases, with 12 bases left between them. This CDR3 is CASRVQGRETQYF. The DNA for the CDR3 is TGTGCCAGCAGAGTACAGGGACGAGAGACCCAGTACTTC.

V and J are TRBV11-3 and TRBJ2-3; D is possibly TRBD1 (7 bases). Germline V gives CDR1 SGHNT, CDR2 YENEEA. CDR3 length equals 14 residues. Trimming took off 5 bases at V and 2 bases at J, with 11 bases between the two ends. Here the CDR3 DNA reads TGTGCCAGCAGCCAGGGGGGTTTCACAGATACGCAGTATTTT. It encodes CASSQGGFTDTQYF.

The chain combines TRBV30 with TRBJ2-3, with 8 bases that match TRBD2. The ends lost 7 bases at V and 1 base at J; junction bases unmatched: 7. There are 14 residues in the CDR3. Germline CDR1 GTSNPN, CDR2 SVGIG (reference sequence). The CDR3: CASPSTSGTDTQYF. As DNA, the CDR3 is TGTGCCTCCCCCTCGACTAGCGGCACAGATACGCAGTATTTT.

The rearrangement joins TRBV6-1 to TRBJ1-1, with a tentative D call TRBD1 (5 bases). Germline V gene sequence: CDR1 MNHNS, CDR2 SASEGT. Trimming pared 2 bases from V and 1 base from J, leaving 11 bases between. The CDR3 sequence is 15 residues long. CDR3 DNA sequence: TGTGCCAGCAGTGAATTCAGGGTTCGGAACACTGAAGCTTTCTTT. It translates to CASSEFRVRNTEAFF.

This CDR3 is CASSPAGNTDTQYF. In DNA form, the CDR3 reads TGTGCCAGCTCACCTGCGGGAAACACAGATACGCAGTATTTT. This rearrangement joins TRBV18 to TRBJ2-3, with D possibly being TRBD2 (6 bases). Germline CDR1 and CDR2: KGHSH and LQKENI. The CDR3 is 14 amino acids. V was clipped by 3 bases and J by 2 bases, with 9 bases between them.

V gene TRBV10-3 combines with J gene TRBJ2-2; D may be TRBD1 (5 bases). Germline values: CDR1 ENHRY, CDR2 SYGVKD. The CDR3 is 14 amino acids. Trimming took 3 bases from V and 4 from J, leaving 9 bases between them. CDR3 region: CAISDGDSTGELFF. CDR3 coding DNA: TGTGCCATCAGTGATGGTGACAGCACCGGGGAGCTGTTTTTT.

The chain couples TRBV7-6 to TRBJ2-5, with 8 bases matching TRBD1. There are 15 residues in the CDR3. Germline CDR1 SGHVS, CDR2 FNYEAQ. V shed 2 bases, J shed 1 base, and the junction held 3 bases outside the gene matches. CDR3 region: CASSLQDRVQETQYF. The CDR3 DNA is TGTGCCAGCAGCTTACAGGACAGGGTCCAAGAGACCCAGTACTTC.

J is TRBJ2-7 and V is TRBV7-9, with 9 bases identical to TRBD2. The CDR3 covers 14 residues. Per germline, CDR1 SEHNR and CDR2 FQNEAQ (reference sequence). With V trimmed by 3 bases and J by 5 bases, 5 bases remained unmatched. CDR3 DNA sequence: TGTGCCAGCAGCTTTGGCCTAGCGGGGAACGAGCAGTACTTC. This encodes CASSFGLAGNEQYF. Filled out from reference TRBV7-9 and TRBJ2-7, the complete variable domain reads DTGVSQNPRHKITKRGQNVTFRCDPISEHNRLYWYRQTLGQGPEFLTYFQNEAQLEKSRLLSDRFSAERPKGSFSTLEIQRTEQGDSAMYLCASSFGLAGNEQYFGPGTRLTVT.

This sequence joins TRBV27 and TRBJ1-2; tentative D call: TRBD1 (5 bases). The CDR3 runs to 15 residues. Germline loops: CDR1 MNHEY, CDR2 SMNVEV (reference sequence). Trimming cost V 5 bases and J 6 bases, with 19 bases left between them. The CDR3 nucleotides read TGTGCCAGCAGTCCGCTTAGGAGGGGAAAGGATGGCTACACCTTC. Amino acids: CASSPLRRGKDGYTF.

This clone was counted a single time. The chain joins TRBV10-3 to TRBJ1-1, with D perhaps matching TRBD1 (6 bases). V lost 6 bases and J lost 0, with 11 bases in between. Germline V gene lookup returns CDR1 ENHRY and CDR2 SYGVKD. CDR3 size: 14 residues. In DNA, the CDR3 is TGTGCCATCAGCGCCACAGGGATGAACACTGAAGCTTTCTTT. Residues: CAISATGMNTEAFF.